Following are 5 T cell receptor beta chains from one sample sequenced in a study of T-cell memory formation after mild COVID-19. TCRdb re-derived calls from the 5' RACE reads in MiXCR, one entry per CDR3 protein. The sample includes approximately 260,000 distinct CDR3 sequences, 16% of them seen just once. Sequenced input: PBMCs or a T cell subset sorted from them (not recorded which). These receptor sequences come from a man between 18 and 29 years old who had mild COVID-19 (a few samples of this study predate the infection). Cell type and time point are not known.

A few counts support this clonotype. The chain has TRBV4-1 and TRBJ2-2; weak D call: TRBD1 (7 bases). Per the germline V gene, CDR1 is MGHRA and CDR2 is YSYEKL. Trimming shortened V by 2 bases and J by 5 bases, and 18 bases separated the two germline ends. The CDR3 runs 17 residues. The CDR3 region is CASSQKGGGVWTGELFF. The DNA for the CDR3 is TGCGCCAGCAGCCAAAAAGGGGGCGGGGTCTGGACCGGGGAGCTGTTTTTT.

The genes are TRBV7-2 and TRBJ1-3; D may be TRBD1 (6 bases). Germline assignment: CDR1 SGHTA and CDR2 FQGNSA. Trimming shortened V by 5 bases and J by 8 bases, and 10 bases separated the two germline ends. The CDR3 consists of 12 residues. The CDR3 bases are TGTGCCAGCAGCGAACAGGGACACACCATATATTTT. Residues: CASSEQGHTIYF.

The V gene is TRBV7-2, the J gene TRBJ2-2; TRBD2 matches 15 bases. The CDR3 runs to 20 residues. The ends lost 5 bases at V and 0 bases at J; junction bases unmatched: 10. Germline values: CDR1 SGHTA, CDR2 FQGNSA. The CDR3 DNA is TGTGCCAGCAGCGCAACCGGGACTAGCGGGGGGTCTCCGAACACCGGGGAGCTGTTTTTT. The encoded protein is CASSATGTSGGSPNTGELFF.

This clonotype was seen at least ten times. The chain employs TRBV19 and TRBJ1-1; 8 positions match TRBD1. This CDR3 region has 14 residues. Germline V gene lookup returns CDR1 LNHDA and CDR2 SQIVND (reference sequence). The ends lost 10 bases at V and 6 bases at J; junction bases unmatched: 13. The CDR3 sequence is CATRQGPQPPEAFF. DNA of the CDR3: TGTGCCACTCGACAGGGGCCGCAACCACCTGAAGCTTTCTTT.

This clonotype was observed a few times. The gene calls are TRBV28 and TRBJ2-7; D is uncertain. Deletions cut 1 base from V and 6 bases from J, with 4 bases between. This CDR3 comprises 11 residues. Germline V gives CDR1 MDHEN, CDR2 SYDVKM. The CDR3 loop reads CASSLSIEQYF. The CDR3 region has the DNA TGTGCCAGCAGTTTATCAATCGAGCAGTACTTC.